The next 14 T cell receptor beta chains were all read from a single sample in a study of blood T cell repertoires in COVID-19. Assay: immunoSEQ multiplex PCR; the TCRdb copy retains only in-frame clones and omits some. The sample includes roughly 180,000 clones, approximately 89% of them seen just once. Sequencing was carried out using peripheral blood. These receptors came from a woman aged 55-70 years with acute or convalescent COVID-19.

CDR3 residues: CASSGGDRMNTEAFF. The CDR3 nucleotides read TGTGCCAGCAGCGGGGGGGACAGGATGAACACTGAAGCTTTCTTT. The gene calls are TRBV9 and TRBJ1-1; TRBD1 aligns across 8 bases. This CDR3 region has 15 residues. Trimming at V came to 3 bases and at J to 0 bases, leaving 4 bases not matched to a gene. Looked up from germline, CDR1 is SGDLS and CDR2 is YYNGEE.

This sequence joins TRBV18 and TRBJ1-2; 9 bases map to TRBD1. The CDR3 covers 14 residues. Trimming removed 5 bases from V and 6 bases from J; junction bases left unmatched: 7. The germline V gene has CDR1 KGHSH and CDR2 LQKENI. The chain's CDR3 is CASSIGQGKNGYTF. The CDR3 DNA sequence: TGTGCCAGCTCAATCGGACAGGGGAAGAATGGCTACACCTTC.

V and J are TRBV9 and TRBJ2-7; 10 nucleotides match TRBD1. CDR1 is SGDLS, CDR2 YYNGEE, per germline. CDR3 length equals 17 residues. J was trimmed by 5 bases and V by 4 bases; bases with no gene match: 15. CDR3 in amino acids: CASSHHPPGTGDHEQYF. In DNA, the CDR3 is TGTGCCAGCAGCCACCACCCCCCCGGGACAGGGGACCACGAGCAGTACTTC.

This chain links TRBV5-1 with TRBJ2-1; D is undetermined. The CDR3 covers 12 residues. Between the trimmed V and J ends, which lost 4 bases and 6 bases, there was a span of 8 bases. CDR1 and CDR2 (germline): SGHRS, YFSETQ. The CDR3 protein is CASSTPSNEQFF. CDR3 in DNA: TGCGCCAGCAGCACCCCCAGCAATGAGCAGTTCTTC.

This chain uses TRBV3-1 (or the pseudogene TRBV3-2) with TRBJ2-6, with D tentatively TRBD2 (6 bases). Germline V CDR1 and CDR2: LGHDT, YNNKEL (reference sequence). The V end lost 7 bases, the J end lost 2 bases, and 12 bases lay between the germline ends. The CDR3 length is 15 residues. CDR3 bases: TGTGCCAGCACCCCCGGAGGGCCTGGGGCCAACGTCCTGACTTTC. Translation: CASTPGGPGANVLTF.

The V and J genes are TRBV29-1 and TRBJ1-2, with a tentative D call TRBD1 (6 bases). CDR1 is SQVTM and CDR2 is ANQGSEA in the germline V gene. CDR3 length: 11 amino acids. The ends were cut back, 7 bases at V and 4 bases at J, with 10 bases in the middle. Here the CDR3 DNA reads TGCAGCGGCAGAGGGGGCTATGGCTACACCTTC. Translated, it gives CSGRGGYGYTF. The whole variable domain, filled in from reference TRBV29-1 and TRBJ1-2, reads SAVISQKPSRDICQRGTSLTIQCQVDSQVTMMFWYRQQPGQSLTLIATANQGSEATYESGFVIDKFPISRPNLTFSTLTVSNMSPEDSSIYLCSGRGGYGYTFGSGTRLTVV.

This rearrangement joins TRBV4-1 to TRBJ1-2; the match to TRBD1 covers 9 bases. CDR3 length equals 15 residues. The germline CDR1 and CDR2 sequences are MGHRA and YSYEKL. V gave up 3 bases and J gave up 5 bases; unmatched junction bases: 7. The CDR3 region is CASSQQQGAGYGYTF. In DNA, the CDR3 is TGCGCCAGCAGCCAGCAACAGGGGGCTGGGTATGGCTACACCTTC.

The genes are TRBV28 and TRBJ1-3, with D maybe TRBD1 (5 bases). The CDR3 is 15 residues long. Germline assignment: CDR1 MDHEN and CDR2 SYDVKM. V lost 0 bases, J lost 7 bases, and 13 bases lay in between. In DNA form, the CDR3 reads TGTGCCAGCAGTTTATGGGGCCAGGGAGGGAACACCATATATTTT. Its translation is CASSLWGQGGNTIYF.

The chain has TRBV5-1 and TRBJ2-3, with a weak D call TRBD1 (5 bases). Per the germline V gene, CDR1 is SGHRS and CDR2 is YFSETQ. The CDR3 contains 18 residues. Trimming stripped 1 base from V and 0 bases from J, with 18 bases between. The CDR3, as DNA: TGCGCCAGCAGCTTGTTTGAGATTGGGGCGGTGAGCACAGATACGCAGTATTTT. Amino acids: CASSLFEIGAVSTDTQYF. The variable domain in full, with the rest retrieved from reference TRBV5-1 and TRBJ2-3, is KAGVTQTPRYLIKTRGQQVTLSCSPISGHRSVSWYQQTPGQGLQFLFEYFSETQRNKGNFPGRFSGRQFSNSRSEMNVSTLELGDSALYLCASSLFEIGAVSTDTQYFGPGTRLTVL.

This chain links TRBV2 with TRBJ2-2; 7 positions match TRBD1. With 7 bases clipped from V and 7 bases from J, the junction kept 9 bases outside the gene matches. Germline CDR1 and CDR2: SNHLY and FYNNEI. The CDR3 is made up of 14 amino acids. In nucleotides, the CDR3 is TGTGCCAGCAACGGACAGGTCCCATACGGGGAGCTGTTTTTT. It is translated as CASNGQVPYGELFF.

This clone appeared a single time. This sequence joins TRBV11-3 and TRBJ1-5; 8 bases fit TRBD1. The CDR3 has 17 residues. With 5 bases clipped from V and 8 bases from J, the junction kept 17 bases outside the gene matches. In germline, CDR1 is SGHNT, CDR2 YENEEA. CDR3 nucleotide sequence: TGTGCCAGCAGCCTAATAGGGGGACAGGCCGCACGAAAGCCCCAGCATTTT. This codes for CASSLIGGQAARKPQHF.

The CDR3 protein is CASSKNATGANTGELFF. CDR3 sequence (DNA): TGTGCCAGCAGCAAAAATGCCACAGGGGCGAACACCGGGGAGCTGTTTTTT. J is TRBJ2-2 and V is TRBV21-1; TRBD1 is taken as the D call from the table, unchecked against the DNA. TRBV21-1 is a pseudogene. The CDR3 totals 17 residues.

This rearrangement joins TRBV3-1 (or the pseudogene TRBV3-2) to TRBJ2-1; D is possibly TRBD1 (6 bases). This CDR3 contains 15 residues. Per germline, CDR1 LGHDT and CDR2 YNNKEL (reference sequence). V shed 4 bases and J shed 2 bases, with 12 bases lying between them. CDR3 sequence (DNA): TGTGCCAGCAGCCCAGGGCGGACAGCCTACAATGAGCAGTTCTTC. Amino acid sequence: CASSPGRTAYNEQFF.

The rearrangement uses TRBV30 and TRBJ2-3; D is perhaps TRBD2 (6 bases). The CDR3 consists of 14 residues. CDR1 and CDR2 (germline): GTSNPN, SVGIG (reference sequence). The V and J ends lost 4 bases and 2 bases respectively, with 13 bases between them. The CDR3: CAWNPGLLTDTQYF. The CDR3 DNA reads as TGTGCCTGGAATCCGGGACTCCTCACAGATACGCAGTATTTT. Full variable domain (missing parts from reference TRBV30 and TRBJ2-3): SQTIHQWPATLVQPVGSPLSLECTVEGTSNPNLYWYRQAAGRGLQLLFYSVGIGQISSEVPQNLSASRPQDRQFILSSKKLLLSDSGFYLCAWNPGLLTDTQYFGPGTRLTVL.